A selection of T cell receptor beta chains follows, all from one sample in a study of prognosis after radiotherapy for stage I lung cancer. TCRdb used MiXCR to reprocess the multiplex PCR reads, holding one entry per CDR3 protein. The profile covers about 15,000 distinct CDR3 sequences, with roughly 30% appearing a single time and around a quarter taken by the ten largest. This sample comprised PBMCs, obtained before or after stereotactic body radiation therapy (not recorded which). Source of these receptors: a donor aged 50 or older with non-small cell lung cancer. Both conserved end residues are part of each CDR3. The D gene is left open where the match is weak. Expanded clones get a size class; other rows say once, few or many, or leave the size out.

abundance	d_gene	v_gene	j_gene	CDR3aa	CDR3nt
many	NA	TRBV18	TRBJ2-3	CASSLYGGGNTDTQYF	TGTGCCAGCTCACTTTACGGGGGCGGGAACACAGATACGCAGTATTTT
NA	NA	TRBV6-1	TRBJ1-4	CASSTGVLGNEKLYF	TGTGCCAGCAGCACCGGGGTACTTGGAAATGAAAAACTGTATTTT
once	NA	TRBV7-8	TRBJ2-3	CASISRDAAGTDTQYF	TGTGCCAGCATCTCGCGGGACGCTGCGGGGACAGATACGCAGTATTTT
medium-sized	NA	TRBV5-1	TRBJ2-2	CASSPDGAGELFF	TGCGCCAGCAGCCCCGATGGGGCCGGGGAGCTGTTTTTT
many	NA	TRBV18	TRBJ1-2	CASSPGLDSGRNYGYTF	TGTGCCAGCTCACCGGGATTGGACTCAGGGCGGAATTATGGCTACACCTTC
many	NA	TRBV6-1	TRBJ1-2	CASSEVGSTGYTF	TGTGCCAGCAGTGAAGTGGGCTCGACTGGCTACACCTTC
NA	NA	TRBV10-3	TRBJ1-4	CAISPGAPNEKLFF	TGTGCCATCAGCCCAGGGGCACCTAATGAAAAACTGTTTTTT
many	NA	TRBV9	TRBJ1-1	CASSVISGVVNTEAFF	TGTGCCAGCAGCGTAATTTCAGGGGTGGTGAACACTGAAGCTTTCTTT
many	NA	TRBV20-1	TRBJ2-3	CSAWDPRGDTQYF	TGCAGTGCCTGGGACCCGAGGGGAGATACGCAGTATTTT
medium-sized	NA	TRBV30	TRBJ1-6	CAWSVFGMSPLHF	TGTGCCTGGAGTGTTTTCGGAATGTCACCCCTCCACTTT
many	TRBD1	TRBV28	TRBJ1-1	CASSAPRGRMNTEAFF	TGTGCCAGCAGTGCCCCAAGGGGGCGGATGAACACTGAAGCTTTCTTT
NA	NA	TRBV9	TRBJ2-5	CASSVGPGAVETQYF	TGTGCCAGCAGCGTAGGTCCCGGGGCTGTAGAGACCCAGTACTTC
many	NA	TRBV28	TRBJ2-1	CASSPQAGRRHEQFF	TGTGCCAGCAGTCCCCAGGCGGGGCGAAGGCATGAGCAGTTCTTC
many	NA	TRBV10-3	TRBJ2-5	CAISESGQQETQYF	TGTGCCATCAGTGAGTCTGGACAGCAAGAGACCCAGTACTTC
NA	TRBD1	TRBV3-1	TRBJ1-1	CASSPRTGGNEAFF	TGTGCAAGCAGCCCCCGGACAGGGGGTAATGAAGCTTTCTTT
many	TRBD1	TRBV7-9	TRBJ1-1	CASSLITGAEAFF	TGTGCCAGCAGCCTCATAACAGGGGCTGAAGCTTTCTTT
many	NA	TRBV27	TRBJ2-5	CASSLRRQETQYF	TGTGCCAGCAGTTTAAGGCGCCAAGAGACCCAGTACTTC
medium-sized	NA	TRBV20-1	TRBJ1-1	CSARVPPMNTEAFF	TGCAGTGCTAGAGTTCCGCCAATGAACACTGAAGCTTTCTTT
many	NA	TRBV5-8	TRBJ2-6	CASIKHRGPQSVLTF	TGTGCCAGCATTAAACACCGGGGCCCCCAATCCGTCCTGACTTTC
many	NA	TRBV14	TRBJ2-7	CASSQVMGASDEQYF	TGTGCCAGCAGCCAAGTGATGGGGGCCTCCGACGAGCAGTACTTC
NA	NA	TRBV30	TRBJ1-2	CACSFNYGYTF	TGTGCCTGCAGCTTTAACTATGGCTACACCTTC
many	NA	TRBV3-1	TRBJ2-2	CASSQVGFRELFF	TGTGCCAGCAGCCAAGTAGGATTCCGGGAGCTGTTTTTT
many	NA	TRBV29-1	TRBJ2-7	CSVHRGYEQYF	TGCAGCGTACATAGGGGATACGAGCAGTACTTC
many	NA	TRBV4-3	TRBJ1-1	CASSQESGGNTEAFF	TGCGCCAGCAGCCAAGAGTCCGGGGGCAACACTGAAGCTTTCTTT
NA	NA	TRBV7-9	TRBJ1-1	CASGLGQNTEAFF	TGTGCCAGCGGCTTAGGGCAGAACACTGAAGCTTTCTTT
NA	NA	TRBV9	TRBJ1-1	CASSLVSGKGTEAFF	TGTGCCAGCAGCTTAGTGTCAGGGAAGGGCACTGAAGCTTTCTTT
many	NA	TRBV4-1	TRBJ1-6	CASSQEAAGNSPLHF	TGCGCCAGCAGCCAAGAGGCTGCAGGTAATTCACCCCTCCACTTT
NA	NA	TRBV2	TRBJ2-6	CASSECNSGANVLTF	TGTGCCAGCAGTGAATGCAACTCTGGTGCCAACGTCCTGACTTTC
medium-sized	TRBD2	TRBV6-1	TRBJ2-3	CASSEETSGPDTQYF	TGTGCCAGCAGTGAGGAAACTAGCGGACCAGATACGCAGTATTTT
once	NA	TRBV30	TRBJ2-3	CAWITGGSDTQYF	TGTGCCTGGATCACTGGCGGCTCAGATACGCAGTATTTT
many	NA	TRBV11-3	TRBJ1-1	CASSLSGENTEAFF	TGTGCCAGCAGCTTATCGGGGGAGAACACTGAAGCTTTCTTT
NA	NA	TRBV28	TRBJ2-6	CASSRGRGATGENVLTF	TGTGCCAGCAGTAGAGGACGGGGGGCAACTGGGGAAAACGTCCTGACTTTC
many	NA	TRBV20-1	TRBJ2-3	CSARDRTTSTDTQYF	TGCAGTGCTAGAGATAGGACTACTAGCACAGATACGCAGTATTTT
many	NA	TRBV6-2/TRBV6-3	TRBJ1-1	CASSYLMATEAFF	TGTGCCAGCAGTTACTTAATGGCCACTGAAGCTTTCTTT
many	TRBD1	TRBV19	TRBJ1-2	CASIGGQGLDGYTF	TGTGCCAGTATCGGCGGACAGGGGCTAGACGGCTACACCTTC
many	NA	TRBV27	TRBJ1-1	CASSYRMNTEAFF	TGTGCCAGCAGTTACAGGATGAACACTGAAGCTTTCTTT
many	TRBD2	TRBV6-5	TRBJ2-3	CASSYRGLAARDTQYF	TGTGCCAGCAGTTACCGGGGACTAGCGGCCCGAGATACGCAGTATTTT
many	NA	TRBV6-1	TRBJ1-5	CASSEYSYELQPQHF	TGTGCCAGCAGTGAATACAGTTATGAGCTTCAGCCCCAGCATTTT
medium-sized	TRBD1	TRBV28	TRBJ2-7	CASIRQGAKYEQYF	TGTGCCAGCATTCGTCAGGGGGCGAAATACGAGCAGTACTTC
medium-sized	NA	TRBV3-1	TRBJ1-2	CASSQGYGYTF	TGTGCCAGCAGCCAAGGTTATGGCTACACCTTC
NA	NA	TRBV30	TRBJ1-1	CAWNHGAKQGALF	TGTGCCTGGAATCATGGGGCCAAACAGGGAGCTTTGTTT
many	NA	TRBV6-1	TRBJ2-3	CASRTGTDTQYF	TGTGCCAGCAGGACAGGTACAGATACGCAGTATTTT
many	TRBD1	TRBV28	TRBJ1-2	CASSLDQGVNGYTF	TGTGCCAGCAGTTTAGATCAGGGGGTGAATGGCTACACCTTC
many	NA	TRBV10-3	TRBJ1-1	CAVQGNTEAFF	TGTGCCGTCCAGGGGAACACTGAAGCTTTCTTT
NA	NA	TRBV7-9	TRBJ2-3	CASSRGLGGGKPDTQCF	TGTGCCAGCAGCCGCGGACTAGGGGGAGGAAAACCAGATACGCAGTGTTTT
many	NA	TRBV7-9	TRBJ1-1	CASRNDRGYTEAFF	TGTGCCAGCAGAAATGACCGGGGCTACACTGAAGCTTTCTTT
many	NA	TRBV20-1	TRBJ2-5	CSAGFTSQGETQYF	TGCAGTGCAGGCTTTACAAGCCAGGGGGAGACCCAGTACTTC
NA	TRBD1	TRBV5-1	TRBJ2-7	CASSLGGTGGYEQYF	TGCGCCAGCAGCTTGGGCGGGACAGGGGGCTACGAGCAGTACTTC
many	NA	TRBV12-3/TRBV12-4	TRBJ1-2	CASSPTRRAGYGYTF	TGTGCCAGCAGTCCCACCAGGCGGGCGGGCTATGGCTACACCTTC
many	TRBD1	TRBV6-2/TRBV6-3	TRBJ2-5	CASSYTDRGFFETQYF	TGTGCCAGCAGTTACACGGACAGGGGGTTTTTTGAGACCCAGTACTTC
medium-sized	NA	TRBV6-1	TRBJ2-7	CASSQDATYEQYF	TGTGCCAGCAGCCAAGACGCAACCTACGAGCAGTACTTC
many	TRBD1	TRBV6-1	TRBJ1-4	CASSLDRRGLEKLFF	TGTGCCAGCAGTCTCGACCGCAGGGGGCTCGAAAAACTGTTTTTT
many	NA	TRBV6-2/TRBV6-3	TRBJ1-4	CASSYSGFNEKLFF	TGTGCCAGCAGTTACTCCGGCTTTAATGAAAAACTGTTTTTT
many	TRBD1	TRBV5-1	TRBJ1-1	CASSWRTGTGGTEAFF	TGCGCCAGCAGCTGGCGAACCGGGACAGGGGGCACTGAAGCTTTCTTT
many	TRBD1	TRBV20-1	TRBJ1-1	CSARGPGQGNTEAFF	TGCAGTGCTAGGGGTCCGGGACAGGGGAACACTGAAGCTTTCTTT
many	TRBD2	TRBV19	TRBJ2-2	CASSTFSGPTNTGELFF	TGTGCCAGTAGTACCTTTAGCGGGCCCACGAACACCGGGGAGCTGTTTTTT
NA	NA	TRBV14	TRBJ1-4	CASQGLGEKLFF	TGTGCCAGCCAGGGACTCGGGGAAAAACTGTTTTTT
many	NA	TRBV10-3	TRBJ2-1	CAISGASSYNEQFF	TGTGCCATCTCAGGGGCCAGCTCCTACAATGAGCAGTTCTTC